These 30 T cell receptor beta chains were sequenced from one sample in a study of CD8+ T cells in alopecia areata. Treatment defined: oral pan-JAK inhibitor, 5-10 mg twice daily. Isolated RNA was reverse transcribed into cDNA used as the sequencing template. The data were produced by immunoSEQ multiplex PCR, yet TCRdb's version contains in-frame clones alone and is incomplete. Counted here are 95,000 to 110,000 clones, approximately 90% occurring once; the ten biggest clones make up more than 9.5%. The sample consisted of CD8+ T cells sorted from blood, taken between weeks 30 and 35, from a patient treated with tofacitinib. The receptor set was obtained from a human donor with alopecia areata.

Notes on this clone: Other DNA sequences of this sample code for an identical CDR3. V is TRBV4-1 and J is TRBJ2-1; D is undetermined. V dropped 3 bases and J dropped 7 bases, with 4 bases sitting between them. Germline CDR1 MGHRA, CDR2 YSYEKL. This CDR3 has 11 residues. CDR3 residues: CASSQGNEQFF. The CDR3, as DNA: TGCGCCAGCAGCCAGGGAAATGAGCAGTTCTTC.

The gene calls are TRBV30 and TRBJ1-1; D gene ambiguous. Germline lookup yields CDR1 GTSNPN and CDR2 SVGIG (reference sequence). The CDR3 has 12 residues. V was trimmed by 4 bases and J by 7 bases, leaving 13 bases between them. CDR3 amino acids: CAWKEGTLEAFF. Written as DNA, the CDR3 is TGTGCCTGGAAGGAGGGAACACTTGAAGCTTTCTTT.

This sequence joins TRBV7-6 and TRBJ1-5; D unclear. CDR1 is SGHVS and CDR2 is FNYEAQ in the germline V gene. The CDR3 totals 13 residues. Trimming shortened V by 6 bases and J by 1 base, and 7 bases separated the two germline ends. Written as DNA, the CDR3 is TGTGCCAGCAGTCAGGACAGCAATCAGCCCCAGCATTTT. Encoded protein: CASSQDSNQPQHF.

This chain joins TRBV6-1 and TRBJ2-1; a possible D gene is TRBD2 (6 bases). Deletions cut 6 bases from V and 4 bases from J, with 16 bases between. Germline lookup yields CDR1 MNHNS and CDR2 SASEGT. The CDR3 covers 15 residues. Here the CDR3 reads CASSLRDLAYNEQFF. The CDR3 nucleotides read TGTGCCAGCAGCCTCCGGGACTTAGCGTACAATGAGCAGTTCTTC.

This clone was counted a few times. The genes are TRBV7-6 and TRBJ2-7, with a weak D call TRBD1 (6 bases). The germline CDR1 and CDR2 sequences are SGHVS and FNYEAQ. The CDR3 runs 12 residues. V was shortened by 5 bases and J by 11 bases, with 16 bases between the two germline ends. The CDR3 is CASSAQGSVEYF. The CDR3, as DNA: TGTGCCAGCAGCGCACAGGGTTCGGTCGAGTACTTC.

The chain carries TRBV6-1 and TRBJ2-7, with D possibly being TRBD1 or TRBD2 (5 bases each). V lost 2 bases and J 3 bases, leaving 20 bases between the germline ends. Germline V CDR1 and CDR2: MNHNS, SASEGT. This CDR3 contains 17 residues. The CDR3 DNA is TGTGCCAGCAGTGAACCCGTGGCCGGGGCCAATCACTACGAGCAGTACTTC. It translates to CASSEPVAGANHYEQYF.

The chain couples TRBV7-8 to TRBJ2-7; D is unresolved. The CDR3 has 14 amino acids. Looked up from germline, CDR1 is SGHVS and CDR2 is FQNEAQ. V gave up 0 bases and J gave up 0 bases, with 6 bases separating them. The CDR3 loop reads CASSLASGSYEQYF. The CDR3 region has the DNA TGTGCCAGCAGCTTAGCCTCTGGCTCCTACGAGCAGTACTTC.

The chain uses TRBV29-1 and TRBJ2-2; D possibly corresponds to TRBD2 (5 bases). The ends were cut back, 6 bases at V and 3 bases at J, with 14 bases in the middle. CDR1 and CDR2 (germline): SQVTM, ANQGSEA. This CDR3 region has 14 residues. The CDR3 coding sequence is TGCAGCGTACCCGGAGAGGGCGACACCGGGGAGCTGTTTTTT. It codes for CSVPGEGDTGELFF.

The chain carries TRBV2 and TRBJ2-6; D unresolved. Germline V gene data show CDR1 as SNHLY and CDR2 as FYNNEI. The CDR3 totals 13 residues. The ends were cut back, 7 bases at V and 0 bases at J, with 4 bases in the middle. The CDR3 sequence is CASILSGANVLTF. Here the CDR3 DNA reads TGTGCCAGCATCCTCTCTGGGGCCAACGTCCTGACTTTC. Combining the CDR3 with reference TRBV2 and TRBJ2-6 gives the whole variable domain EPEVTQTPSHQVTQMGQEVILRCVPISNHLYFYWYRQILGQKVEFLVSFYNNEISEKSEIFDDQFSVERPDGSNFTLKIRSTKLEDSAMYFCASILSGANVLTFGAGSRLTVL.

This clone was seen a single time. J is TRBJ1-1 and V is TRBV6-1; the D gene is possibly TRBD1 (6 bases). With 8 bases removed from V and 8 bases from J, the gap between germline ends came to 18 bases. The germline CDR1 and CDR2 sequences are MNHNS and SASEGT. CDR3 length equals 13 residues. The CDR3 sequence is CASATGTITEAFF. Here the CDR3 DNA reads TGTGCCAGCGCCACCGGGACAATAACAGAAGCTTTCTTT.

The CDR3 bases are TGTGCCAGCAGCTCCTTATCGGGACTAGCGGGATACGAGCAGTACTTC. Its protein product is CASSSLSGLAGYEQYF. The genes are TRBV13 and TRBJ2-7; 13 nucleotides match TRBD2. Unmatched junction bases numbered 7, after V lost 4 bases and J lost 4 bases. This CDR3 is built from 16 residues. Germline CDR1 is PRHDT and CDR2 is FYEKMQ (reference sequence).

The gene calls are TRBV27 and TRBJ1-2; D remains ambiguous. Looked up from germline, CDR1 is MNHEY and CDR2 is SMNVEV (reference sequence). The CDR3 is 15 amino acids. The ends were cut back, 4 bases at V and 3 bases at J, with 15 bases in the middle. Written as DNA, the CDR3 is TGTGCCAGCAGTTCACAGAGGGATAAACACTATGGCTACACCTTC. This sequence encodes CASSSQRDKHYGYTF.

The J gene is TRBJ1-1, the V gene TRBV7-9; D call uncertain. Per the germline V gene, CDR1 is SEHNR and CDR2 is FQNEAQ (reference sequence). Deletions cut 7 bases from V and 6 bases from J, with 18 bases between. This CDR3 has 14 amino acids. The CDR3 is CASTPYVDSAEAFF. The CDR3 DNA is TGTGCCAGCACCCCTTACGTCGACTCGGCTGAAGCTTTCTTT.

This chain joins TRBV11-2 and TRBJ2-7; 7 bases are a match to TRBD1. The CDR3 loop spans 14 amino acids. Germline values: CDR1 SGHAT, CDR2 FQNNGV. After removal of 4 bases from V and 3 bases from J, the junction contained 6 bases not matched to a gene. DNA for the CDR3: TGTGCCAGCAGCTCCGGGACAGAAAGCTACGAGCAGTACTTC. Its translation is CASSSGTESYEQYF.

This clone was found a few times. This rearrangement joins TRBV7-9 to TRBJ2-7; D is possibly TRBD1 (5 bases). Deletions cut 0 bases from V and 1 base from J, with 13 bases between. The CDR3 spans 16 residues. Looked up from germline, CDR1 is SEHNR and CDR2 is FQNEAQ (reference sequence). CDR3 nucleotides: TGTGCCAGCAGCTTAGCTATCGACAGTCAATCCTACGAGCAGTACTTC. It translates to CASSLAIDSQSYEQYF.

This sequence joins TRBV30 and TRBJ2-7, with 9 bases fitting TRBD1. Germline V gene sequence: CDR1 GTSNPN, CDR2 SVGIG (reference sequence). The V segment lost 1 base and the J segment 2 bases; nucleotides outside the gene matches: 0. The CDR3 spans 13 residues. The CDR3 coding sequence is TGTGCCTGGAGTGGGACAGGGGCCTACGAGCAGTACTTC. Protein product: CAWSGTGAYEQYF.

This sequence joins TRBV28 and TRBJ2-3; 12 positions agree with TRBD2. Germline assignment: CDR1 MDHEN and CDR2 SYDVKM. After removal of 3 bases from V and 4 bases from J, the junction contained 14 bases not matched to a gene. The CDR3 has 19 residues. CDR3 nucleotides: TGTGCCAGCAGTTTGCGGGTTCTAGCGGGAGGGCCCTGGGCAGATACGCAGTATTTT. This codes for CASSLRVLAGGPWADTQYF.

The chain employs TRBV5-1 and TRBJ2-3, with 7 bases matching TRBD2. The V and J ends lost 2 bases and 3 bases, in that order; junction bases with no gene match: 9. This CDR3 spans 16 amino acids. Germline V lookup: CDR1 SGHRS, CDR2 YFSETQ. The CDR3: CASSLKGLVGTDTQYF. CDR3 sequence (DNA): TGCGCCAGCAGCTTAAAAGGACTAGTGGGTACAGATACGCAGTATTTT.

This clone has only one observation. V is TRBV4-1 and J is TRBJ2-5; 9 bases agree with TRBD2. The CDR3 covers 13 residues. CDR1 and CDR2 (germline): MGHRA, YSYEKL. The V and J ends lost 5 bases and 5 bases, in that order; junction bases with no gene match: 3. CDR3 DNA sequence: TGCGCCAGCAGCTTAGGACTAGCGGAGACCCAGTACTTC. Translating gives CASSLGLAETQYF.

The V gene is TRBV7-3, the J gene TRBJ1-1; D not resolved. CDR3 length equals 13 residues. CDR1 SGHTA and CDR2 FQGTGA come from the germline V gene. The germline V and J ends were trimmed by 1 base and 8 bases, with 11 bases remaining between them. CDR3 amino acids: CASSLKSTDEAFF. The CDR3 DNA reads as TGTGCCAGCAGCTTAAAGAGTACGGACGAAGCTTTCTTT.

V and J are TRBV4-1 and TRBJ2-7; no clear D gene. The germline gives CDR1 MGHRA, CDR2 YSYEKL. V was clipped by 4 bases and J by 0 bases, with 7 bases between them. The CDR3 extends over 13 amino acids. CDR3 loop: CASSPANSYEQYF. Written as DNA, the CDR3 is TGCGCCAGCAGCCCGGCCAACTCCTACGAGCAGTACTTC.

The chain employs TRBV5-6 and TRBJ1-1; 10 bases map to TRBD1. J was trimmed by 0 bases and V by 3 bases; bases with no gene match: 2. In germline, CDR1 is SGHDT, CDR2 YYEEEE. The CDR3 has 15 residues. CDR3 nucleotide sequence: TGTGCCAGCAGCTGGGGGACAGGGGTGAACACTGAAGCTTTCTTT. Translating gives CASSWGTGVNTEAFF.

The chain joins TRBV4-2 to TRBJ2-7; D perhaps matches TRBD2 (6 bases). CDR1 is LGHNA, CDR2 YNFKEQ, per germline. V was clipped by 2 bases and J by 6 bases, with 20 bases between them. CDR3 length equals 16 residues. Here the CDR3 reads CASSQRGSGRIGEQYF. The CDR3 bases are TGTGCCAGCAGCCAACGGGGGAGTGGACGGATCGGCGAGCAGTACTTC.

The CDR3 sequence is CASSLFSVAGGGRQPQHF. CDR3 DNA: TGTGCCAGCAGCTTATTCTCCGTGGCAGGGGGCGGAAGGCAGCCCCAGCATTTT. The chain couples TRBV7-8 to TRBJ1-5, with 8 bases matching TRBD1. The V segment lost 2 bases and the J segment 7 bases; nucleotides outside the gene matches: 16. The CDR3 contains 18 residues. The germline CDR1 and CDR2 sequences are SGHVS and FQNEAQ.

The rearrangement uses TRBV27 and TRBJ1-4; a possible D gene is TRBD1 (6 bases). With 5 bases removed from V and 7 bases from J, the gap between germline ends came to 14 bases. The CDR3 sequence is 14 residues long. Germline CDR1 reads MNHEY; CDR2 reads SMNVEV (reference sequence). CDR3 sequence: CASSLIGTPEKLFF. DNA of the CDR3: TGTGCCAGCAGTCTAATTGGGACACCTGAAAAACTGTTTTTT.

The chain is built from TRBV11-2 and TRBJ1-2, with a possible D match to TRBD1 (5 bases). Trimming removed 5 bases at V and 9 bases at J, with 16 bases between. This CDR3 spans 13 amino acids. Per the germline V gene, CDR1 is SGHAT and CDR2 is FQNNGV. The chain's CDR3 is CASSPPGVDRYTF. The DNA of the CDR3 is TGTGCCAGCAGCCCTCCGGGGGTTGATCGCTACACCTTC.

In this sample, this clone turned up once. The chain joins TRBV5-4 to TRBJ1-2; D is unresolved. The V end lost 4 bases, the J end lost 8 bases, and 15 bases lay between the germline ends. This CDR3 region has 13 residues. Germline V CDR1 and CDR2: SGHNT, YYREEE (reference sequence). The CDR3 coding sequence is TGTGCCAGCAGCGGCAGGCCCCGGTCGGGCTACACCTTC. Translating it yields CASSGRPRSGYTF.

Concerning this clone itself: At the DNA level, this CDR3 is encoded by other sequences in the same sample as well. The chain couples TRBV9 to TRBJ2-3; D is ambiguous. This CDR3 comprises 11 residues. Between the trimmed V and J ends, which lost 5 bases and 9 bases, there was a span of 10 bases. CDR1 is SGDLS, CDR2 YYNGEE, per germline. The CDR3 DNA sequence: TGTGCCAGCAGGGACGAAGGAACGCAGTATTTT. This codes for CASRDEGTQYF.

The rearrangement uses TRBV5-1 and TRBJ2-1; 14 nucleotides match TRBD2. There are 15 residues in the CDR3. Germline CDR1 SGHRS, CDR2 YFSETQ. Unmatched junction bases numbered 5, after V lost 4 bases and J lost 8 bases. CDR3 amino acids: CASSPGTSGSDEQFF. CDR3 nucleotides: TGCGCCAGCAGCCCAGGGACTAGCGGGAGTGATGAGCAGTTCTTC.

V gene TRBV11-2 combines with J gene TRBJ2-2; 12 bases map to TRBD2. The junction had 4 bases not matched to a gene; V was cut back by 3 bases and J by 8 bases. This CDR3 is 15 amino acids long. CDR1 and CDR2 (germline): SGHAT, FQNNGV. CDR3: CASSLTSGSAGELFF. In DNA, the CDR3 is TGTGCCAGCAGCTTGACTAGCGGGAGTGCTGGGGAGCTGTTTTTT.